A selection of T cell receptor beta chains follows, all from one sample in a study of blood T cells in healthy people across ages. TCRdb recomputed calls from the 5' RACE reads with MiXCR, one row per CDR3 protein. The sample has 870,000 or so distinct CDR3 sequences, under 35% seen once. The sequenced sample consisted of blood. All receptors derive from a woman of 80 years or more in good health. Both conserved end residues are trimmed from each CDR3.

V gene | CDR3 protein
TRBV20-1 | SAILPGANVRT
TRBV7-9 | ASSFLQGSGANVLT
TRBV19 | ASSPRGRRSGANVLT
TRBV24-1 | ATGTGSDNEQF
TRBV7-2 | ASSSHYDRVGGYT
TRBV20-1 | SANLLAGGPKAQY
TRBV20-1 | SAERTGGTDTQY
TRBV20-1 | SAKGSYDEQF
TRBV12-3/TRBV12-4 | ASSVDGLYGYT
TRBV20-1 | SARDPNGPRTQY
TRBV30 | AWSVLGYEQY
TRBV18 | ASSFVDGPYNEQY
TRBV12-3/TRBV12-4 | ASSWGSPLSADVQY
TRBV7-6 | ASSLATSRSYNEQF
TRBV7-2 | ASSLVQGGKQF
TRBV3-1 | ASSLTGTQY
TRBV5-4 | ASSLDRGRDSPLH
TRBV29-1 | SVVGGTAKNIQY
TRBV30 | AWSVSGTGDTGELF
TRBV5-1 | ASSLVLASLGNEQF
TRBV14 | ASSQDPRGTKNIQY
TRBV29-1 | SVAGQRTSREQY
TRBV9 | ASSVGQGYNQPQH
TRBV6-6 | ASSYSTGGGQPQH
TRBV12-3/TRBV12-4 | ASRYHDNSPLH
TRBV14 | ASSQHGHYGYT
TRBV7-8 | ASSPARAYEQY
TRBV20-1 | SARDATGRRSYNEQF
TRBV5-4 | ASSSNGREETQY
TRBV28 | ASSLQGAGNEKLF
TRBV24-1 | ATRATGGPGTQY
TRBV7-2 | ASSLTGAPNEKLF
TRBV7-2 | ASSLDGRGFLETQY
TRBV5-1 | ASSLNRVQNTEAF